This T cell receptor (beta chain) was captured in a study of blood T cell repertoires in COVID-19. Across the study: T cells, B-cell-depleted T cells, or PBMCs supplied cDNA or gDNA.

V was trimmed by 0 bases and J by 3 bases, leaving 6 bases between them. Looked up from germline, CDR1 is MNHEY and CDR2 is SVGAGI. The CDR3 spans 13 residues. Clones were read by immunoSEQ multiplex PCR, and TCRdb kept only the in-frame ones, dropping some. Of 50,000 to 70,000 clones in the sample, approximately 90% were seen once. V is TRBV6-5 and J is TRBJ2-7; D ambiguous. This sequence originates from a human donor with active COVID-19. The donor label of this sample is uncertain. Specimen: peripheral blood. This CDR3 is CASSYSVSYEQYF. The CDR3 coding sequence is TGTGCCAGCAGTTACTCGGTCAGCTACGAGCAGTACTTC.